This T cell receptor (beta chain) came from a study of blood T cell repertoires in COVID-19. Across the whole study: The study drew acute and convalescent COVID-19 samples from the United States, Italy and Spain.

Assay used: immunoSEQ multiplex PCR; TCRdb lists only in-frame clones, some missing. The data show approximately 210,000 clones, approximately 91% seen once. With V trimmed by 4 bases and J by 2 bases, 9 bases remained unmatched. The germline CDR1 and CDR2 sequences are MGHDK and SYGVNS. The CDR3 contains 18 residues. The chain links TRBV25-1 to TRBJ2-3; 13 positions agree with TRBD2. The specimen sequenced was peripheral blood. The sequence derives from a woman aged 40 to 55 with acute or convalescent COVID-19. Here the CDR3 DNA reads TGTGCCAGCAGTGGGACTAGCGGGGGTCCGAAGGTCACAGATACGCAGTATTTT. Translation gives CASSGTSGGPKVTDTQYF.